This TCR beta chain was recovered during a study of blood T cells in healthy people across ages. Donors ranged from 6 to 90 years old and were healthy Caucasians in Russia. Next came a second PCR, run for roughly 6 to 11 cycles, which used a sample-barcoded 5' primer along with a J-beta primer mix. The authors tagged each cDNA molecule using a template-switch adaptor with 12 random nucleotides. TCRdb re-called the 5' RACE reads with MiXCR, one entry per CDR3 protein. The sample has some 1.7 million distinct CDR3 sequences; 28% are singletons. The V segment lost 2 bases and the J segment 6 bases; nucleotides outside the gene matches: 6. Germline lookup yields CDR1 MDHEN and CDR2 SYDVKM. The CDR3 length is 14 residues. This clonotype was recorded a few times.

V is TRBV28 and J is TRBJ1-2, with TRBD1 identical over 7 bases. The TCR was taken from a woman aged 25 to 45 in good health. Material for sequencing was blood. The DNA of the CDR3 is TGTGCCAGCAGTTTAGGGACAGAGAGAAATGGCTACACCTTC. As protein: CASSLGTERNGYTF.